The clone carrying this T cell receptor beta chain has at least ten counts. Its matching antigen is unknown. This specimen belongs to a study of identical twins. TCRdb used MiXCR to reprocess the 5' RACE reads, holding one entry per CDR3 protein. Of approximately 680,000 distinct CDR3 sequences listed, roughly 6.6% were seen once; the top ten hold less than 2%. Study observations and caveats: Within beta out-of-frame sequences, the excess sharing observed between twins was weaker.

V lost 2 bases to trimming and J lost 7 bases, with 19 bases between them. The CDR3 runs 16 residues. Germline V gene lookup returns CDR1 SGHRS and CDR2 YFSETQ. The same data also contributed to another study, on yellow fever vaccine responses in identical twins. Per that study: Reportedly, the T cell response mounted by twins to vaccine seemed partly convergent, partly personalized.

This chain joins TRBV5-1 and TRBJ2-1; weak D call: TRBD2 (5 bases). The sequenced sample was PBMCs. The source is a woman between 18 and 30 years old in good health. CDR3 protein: CASSFEVSVGRNEQFF. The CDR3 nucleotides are TGCGCCAGCAGCTTCGAAGTTAGCGTAGGTAGGAATGAGCAGTTCTTC.